The rows below give T cell receptor beta chains drawn from one sample of a study of technical replicates of blood from several donors. This table comes from immunoSEQ multiplex PCR, and its TCRdb copy is limited to in-frame clones, with some not included. The sample records tens of thousands of clones, 93% being singletons. Input material: T cells isolated from PBMCs. Every receptor here comes from a human donor in good health. Both conserved end residues are part of each CDR3. Each record gives: CDR3 DNA, CDR3 protein, clone size, J gene, D gene, V gene, CDR3 length. The D gene is left open where the match is weak. A clone size is listed for some rows: how often the clone was seen (once, few, many), or a class if it is expanded.

cdr3_nt: TGTGCCAGCAGCCCGAGGGGGGGAGAGGGCCGGGGCGAGGAGCAGTACTTC; cdr3_aa: CASSPRGGEGRGEEQYF; clone_size: NA; j_call: TRBJ2-7; d_call: NA; v_call: TRBV5-8; cdr3_length: 17
cdr3_nt: TGTGCCAGCAGCTTGGAACTAGCGCTAAGAGTCCCCGGGGAGCTGTTTTTT; cdr3_aa: CASSLELALRVPGELFF; clone_size: NA; j_call: TRBJ2-2; d_call: TRBD2; v_call: TRBV5-6; cdr3_length: 17
cdr3_nt: TGCGCCAGCAGCCTAATTCAGGGGACAATGAACACTGAAGCTTTCTTT; cdr3_aa: CASSLIQGTMNTEAFF; clone_size: NA; j_call: TRBJ1-1; d_call: NA; v_call: TRBV4-1; cdr3_length: 16
cdr3_nt: TGTGCCAGCAGCTTTTTACCTCGACAGGGGGCAGGGGGGGCCAACGTCCTGACTTTC; cdr3_aa: CASSFLPRQGAGGANVLTF; clone_size: NA; j_call: TRBJ2-6; d_call: TRBD1; v_call: TRBV5-6; cdr3_length: 19
cdr3_nt: TGCGCCAGCAGCCAAGAACAGGGCAATCAGCCCCAGCATTTT; cdr3_aa: CASSQEQGNQPQHF; clone_size: NA; j_call: TRBJ1-5; d_call: NA; v_call: TRBV4-3; cdr3_length: 14
cdr3_nt: TGTGCCAGCAGTTTATGGTCCTCTCGGGGTGAGCAGTACTTC; cdr3_aa: CASSLWSSRGEQYF; clone_size: NA; j_call: TRBJ2-7; d_call: NA; v_call: TRBV27; cdr3_length: 14
cdr3_nt: TGTGCCAGCAGTTTAACCACGACAGGGTCCCACGAGCAGTACTTC; cdr3_aa: CASSLTTTGSHEQYF; clone_size: NA; j_call: TRBJ2-7; d_call: TRBD1; v_call: TRBV27; cdr3_length: 15
cdr3_nt: TGTGCCAGCAGCTTAGTTAAAGATACGCAGTATTTT; cdr3_aa: CASSLVKDTQYF; clone_size: NA; j_call: TRBJ2-3; d_call: NA; v_call: TRBV11-2; cdr3_length: 12
cdr3_nt: TGTGCCAGCAGCCCGACAGGGATCACTGAAGCTTTCTTT; cdr3_aa: CASSPTGITEAFF; clone_size: NA; j_call: TRBJ1-1; d_call: TRBD1; v_call: TRBV11-3; cdr3_length: 13
cdr3_nt: TGTGCCAGCAGTTTAAGCAGGCAAATGAACACTGAAGCTTTCTTT; cdr3_aa: CASSLSRQMNTEAFF; clone_size: few; j_call: TRBJ1-1; d_call: NA; v_call: TRBV27; cdr3_length: 15
cdr3_nt: TGTGCCAGCTCAGAAGCTACAGGGCGGAACACTGAAGCTTTCTTT; cdr3_aa: CASSEATGRNTEAFF; clone_size: NA; j_call: TRBJ1-1; d_call: NA; v_call: TRBV18; cdr3_length: 15
cdr3_nt: TGTGCCACCCATAAGGGACAGCGCTATGGCTACACCTTC; cdr3_aa: CATHKGQRYGYTF; clone_size: NA; j_call: TRBJ1-2; d_call: TRBD1; v_call: TRBV19; cdr3_length: 13
cdr3_nt: TGCAGCGTTGAAAGCAGGGGGCGCGGCACCGGGGAGCTGTTTTTT; cdr3_aa: CSVESRGRGTGELFF; clone_size: NA; j_call: TRBJ2-2; d_call: TRBD1; v_call: TRBV29-1; cdr3_length: 15
cdr3_nt: TGTGCCAGCAGCTTAGGGACAGTGAACACCGGGGAGCTGTTTTTT; cdr3_aa: CASSLGTVNTGELFF; clone_size: NA; j_call: TRBJ2-2; d_call: NA; v_call: TRBV7-9; cdr3_length: 15